A selection of T cell receptor beta chains follows, all from one sample in a study of identical twins. TCRdb passed the 5' RACE reads through MiXCR, listing each CDR3 protein once. The data show around 220,000 distinct CDR3 sequences, around an eighth seen once. The material sequenced was memory (CD45RO+) T cells sorted from blood. The receptor source for this set is a woman between 18 and 30 years old in good health. Both conserved end residues are part of each CDR3. A D gene is named only where the DNA matches it firmly. Clone size is shown for a subset of rows, as once, few, many or a class of expanded clone.

abundance	v_gene	j_gene	d_gene	CDR3nt	CDR3aa
few	TRBV5-1	TRBJ2-3	TRBD2	TGCGCCAGCAGCTTGGGGCCTGGAGCGGGAGGCAGAGATACGCAGTATTTT	CASSLGPGAGGRDTQYF
NA	TRBV7-2	TRBJ1-2	NA	TGTGCCAGCAGCAAGAAGGACACCCCTAACTATGGCTACACCTTC	CASSKKDTPNYGYTF
few	TRBV6-5	TRBJ1-1	NA	TGTGCCAGTCAAAATCCGGGACAAACAGCTTTCTTT	CASQNPGQTAFF
NA	TRBV3-1	TRBJ2-5	NA	TGTGCCAGCAGCCAGGAGGGCCTGTGGGTAGAGACCCAGTACTTC	CASSQEGLWVETQYF
few	TRBV28	TRBJ2-2	NA	TGTGCCAGCAAGGGGGGATCGAACACCGGGGAGCTGTTTTTT	CASKGGSNTGELFF
many	TRBV9	TRBJ1-2	NA	TGTGCCAGCAGCGATTTTTCCCCTCGGGGCAGGCACTCCTATGGCTACACCTTC	CASSDFSPRGRHSYGYTF
few	TRBV11-1	TRBJ1-1	TRBD1	TGTGCCAGCAGCTTTTCGGGACAGCCAGGAGCTGGGGAAGCTTTCTTT	CASSFSGQPGAGEAFF
few	TRBV5-1	TRBJ2-7	NA	TGCGCCAGCAGCCATCCGGGGGGCCCCTACGAGCAGTACTTC	CASSHPGGPYEQYF
NA	TRBV11-3	TRBJ2-3	NA	TGTGCCAGCAGCTTATGGGGCGGCGGGGCCACAGATACGCAGTATTTT	CASSLWGGGATDTQYF
NA	TRBV20-1	TRBJ2-1	NA	TGCAGTGCTAGAAGGTCATTGAGAAATGAGCAGTTCTTC	CSARRSLRNEQFF
NA	TRBV20-1	TRBJ2-6	TRBD2	TGCAGTGCCACAAGCGGGACGTCGAGCTCTGGGGCCAACGTCCTGACTTTC	CSATSGTSSSGANVLTF
NA	TRBV3-1	TRBJ1-2	NA	TGTGCCAGCAGGACAGTAGATTATGGCTACACCTTC	CASRTVDYGYTF
few	TRBV9	TRBJ2-1	NA	TGTGCCAGCACAAGGGACGAAAGTGAGCAGTTCTTC	CASTRDESEQFF
NA	TRBV5-1	TRBJ2-1	TRBD2	TGCGCCAGCAGCGGACTAGCGGGAGTGCCCAATGAGCAGTTCTTC	CASSGLAGVPNEQFF
NA	TRBV14	TRBJ2-1	NA	TGTGCCAGCAGCCAAGATTCGGCTTACGATGAGCAGTTCTTC	CASSQDSAYDEQFF
medium-sized	TRBV6-2/TRBV6-3	TRBJ2-1	NA	TGTGCCAGCAGTTACAGGGACTACAATGAGCAGTTCTTC	CASSYRDYNEQFF
NA	TRBV2	TRBJ1-3	NA	TGTGCCAGCAGACGACAGGGAAACACCATATATTTT	CASRRQGNTIYF
NA	TRBV29-1	TRBJ1-1	NA	TGCAGCGGTGATATCGGCAGGGGTACTGAAGCTTTCTTT	CSGDIGRGTEAFF
NA	TRBV5-4	TRBJ2-7	NA	TGTGCCAGCAGCTTGAGGCATTCCTACGAGCAGTACTTC	CASSLRHSYEQYF
NA	TRBV6-4	TRBJ1-1	TRBD1	TGTGCCAGCAGGCGTGACAGGGCATCCACTGAAGCTTTCTTT	CASRRDRASTEAFF
few	TRBV12-3/TRBV12-4	TRBJ2-1	TRBD2	TGTGCCAGCAGTTTAGGGACGGGGGGGCTTAATGAGCAGTTCTTC	CASSLGTGGLNEQFF
few	TRBV20-1	TRBJ1-2	NA	TGCAGTGCCGCCCGGCCCCAAGACTATGGCTACACCTTC	CSAARPQDYGYTF
NA	TRBV20-1	TRBJ2-2	NA	TGCAGTGCTAGAGAAGGGAACTCCAGGACCGGGGAGCTGTTTTTT	CSAREGNSRTGELFF
few	TRBV29-1	TRBJ1-1	NA	TGCAGCGTTGTACCCGGCACTGAAGCTTTCTTT	CSVVPGTEAFF
few	TRBV15	TRBJ1-2	NA	TGTGCCACCAGCAAAACCTTCGGGGCTGGGGACTTATACACCTTC	CATSKTFGAGDLYTF
NA	TRBV7-3	TRBJ2-5	TRBD2	TGTGCCAGCAGCTCCCGGGGCCCAGCGGGGGGCGGGGAGACCCAGTACTTC	CASSSRGPAGGGETQYF
few	TRBV7-8	TRBJ2-2	NA	TGTGCCAGCAGCGTATCAGGGGTTAGCGGGGAGCTGTTTTTT	CASSVSGVSGELFF
many	TRBV6-6	TRBJ1-1	NA	TGTGCCAGCAGACAACAGGGCGCCACTGAAGCTTTCTTT	CASRQQGATEAFF
many	TRBV10-3	TRBJ1-2	NA	TGTGCCATCAGAGCTATCGGAACCGATGGCTACACCTTC	CAIRAIGTDGYTF
NA	TRBV7-6	TRBJ1-6	TRBD1	TGTGCCAGCAGCAGAACAGACAGGGGAGGAGGTTCACCCCTCCACTTT	CASSRTDRGGGSPLHF
many	TRBV7-9	TRBJ2-7	NA	TGTGCCAGCAGCCCGAGTTCCGGGGCACCCTACGAGCAGTACTTC	CASSPSSGAPYEQYF
NA	TRBV7-2	TRBJ2-7	TRBD2	TGTGCCAGCACCCTGGCGGGGGGACGCGCCTACGAGCAGTACTTC	CASTLAGGRAYEQYF
many	TRBV12-3/TRBV12-4	TRBJ1-1	NA	TGTGCCAGCAGTTCAAGCCACAGGGTGGAGGAAGCTTTCTTT	CASSSSHRVEEAFF
few	TRBV20-1	TRBJ2-1	NA	TGCAGTGCTGATGACAGCAGCTCCTACAATGAGCAGTTCTTC	CSADDSSSYNEQFF
NA	TRBV28	TRBJ2-7	NA	TGTGCCAGCAGTCCCTCGGGACTCGTAAACGAGCAGTACTTC	CASSPSGLVNEQYF
many	TRBV5-1	TRBJ1-1	NA	TGCGCCAGCAGCTTGGCGGACAGCACTGAAGCTTTCTTT	CASSLADSTEAFF
few	TRBV5-1	TRBJ2-1	TRBD2	TGCGCCAGCAGCCCTGGTGGCGGGGGAGGGTCGTCCTACAATGAGCAGTTCTTC	CASSPGGGGGSSYNEQFF
few	TRBV7-9	TRBJ2-5	NA	TGTGCCAGCAGTCGGGACTCCGTTTGGACCCAGTACTTC	CASSRDSVWTQYF
many	TRBV5-1	TRBJ1-1	NA	TGCGCCAGCAGCGTACTTCAGGACAGCCGAAAAGCTTTCTTT	CASSVLQDSRKAFF
many	TRBV2	TRBJ1-6	TRBD1	TGTGCCAGCAGCGTCGGACAGGGAAATTCACCCCTCCACTTT	CASSVGQGNSPLHF
few	TRBV7-9	TRBJ2-4	NA	TGTGCCAGCAGCCCAGGGGTTTTAGCCAAAAACATTCAGTACTTC	CASSPGVLAKNIQYF
few	TRBV10-3	TRBJ1-4	NA	TGTGCCATCAGTGAGTCGCAGGGAGGCAGTGAAAAACTGTTTTTT	CAISESQGGSEKLFF
NA	TRBV20-1	TRBJ2-3	NA	TGCAGTGCTAGAGCCTGGACCTTCACAGATACGCAGTATTTT	CSARAWTFTDTQYF